This TCR beta chain was documented in a study of T cell changes during pregnancy in multiple sclerosis (dated by TCRdb to 2018 to 2020). As for the study more broadly: The study looked at changes in the T cell repertoire across pregnancy in women with multiple sclerosis.

On this clone itself: There is no known antigen for this receptor. Base qualities are missing; no much larger clone stands one base away.

Its CDR3 holds 14 amino acids, cysteine through phenylalanine. Kept here is only the CDR3 DNA, which spans 42 bases and is read in frame from base 1. At the junction V is shortened by 4 bases and J by 9 bases; bases outside the gene matches: 1. The germline V gene encodes CDR1 MDHEN and CDR2 SYDVKM. Library prep was done by the immunoSEQ multiplex PCR assay. TCRdb took this table from immuneACCESS and kept in-frame rearrangements with V and J called. Such tables lack part of the clones; where checked against another copy, unresolved V genes explain under half of the gap, and the rest is unexplained. In all, the sample holds approximately 130,000 clones, and 96% of those were seen once. Together, the top ten hold 0.44% of the sample.

The rearranged segments are TRBV28 and TRBJ2-1, with 15 central nucleotides matching TRBD2. Sequenced here: peripheral blood, sampled after pregnancy. The TCR sequence derives from a female donor with multiple sclerosis, enrolled in a pregnancy study. The CDR3 in this case is CASSWTSGRGEQFF. DNA sequence: TGTGCCAGCAGTTGGACTAGCGGGAGGGGTGAGCAGTTCTTC.